This T cell receptor beta chain was identified during a study of blood T cells in healthy people across ages. Regarding the study as a whole: Long-lived and aged donors differed, with more naive CD4+ cells and higher diversity in the long-lived. With unsorted PBMCs, a conclusive comparison of naive versus antigen-experienced cells was not possible.

Combining a sample-barcoded 5' primer with a J-beta primer mix, a second PCR ran for about 7 to 11 cycles. Every molecule of cDNA carried a tag from a template-switch adaptor with 12 random nucleotides. From the 5' RACE reads, TCRdb called clonotypes with MiXCR, one entry per CDR3 protein. The top ten hold approximately 19% of the sample, which has 650,000 to 950,000 distinct CDR3 sequences, 40% to 50% seen once. With regard to this clonotype: What it binds is not known.

This CDR3 is 16 amino acids long. Germline V lookup: CDR1 SGDLS, CDR2 YYNGEE. Trimming took 3 bases from V and 2 from J; bases not matched to a gene: 7. The TCR sequence derives from a man aged 60-69 years in good health. V usage is TRBV9 and J usage is TRBJ2-3, with 9 bases lining up with TRBD2. What was sequenced was blood. The CDR3 sequence: CASSALAGVITDTQYF. CDR3 DNA sequence: TGTGCCAGCAGCGCTTTAGCGGGGGTGATCACAGATACGCAGTATTTT. Based on the CDR3 plus reference TRBV9 and TRBJ2-3, the full variable domain is DSGVTQTPKHLITATGQRVTLRCSPRSGDLSVYWYQQSLDQGLQFLIQYYNGEERAKGNILERFSAQQFPDLHSELNLSSLELGDSALYFCASSALAGVITDTQYFGPGTRLTVL.